The 31 T cell receptor beta chains listed next were all sequenced from one sample in a study of T cell responses to AZD1222 COVID-19 vaccine. Data came from immunoSEQ multiplex PCR; TCRdb stores just in-frame clones and leaves some out. The table lists roughly 150,000 clones, 92% of them singletons. Specimen: peripheral blood, collected 28 days after the second AZD1222 dose. The receptors shown here come from an adult who received the AZD1222 COVID-19 vaccine.

The V call is TRBV18, the J call TRBJ1-2; possible D gene TRBD1, 5 bases. From germline, CDR1 is KGHSH and CDR2 LQKENI. The germline V and J ends were trimmed by 6 bases and 1 base, with 9 bases remaining between them. The CDR3 contains 13 residues. CDR3 amino acids: CASSRDLNYGYTF. CDR3 bases: TGTGCCAGCTCTAGGGACCTTAACTATGGCTACACCTTC.

The chain carries TRBV30 and TRBJ2-4; TRBD1 agrees at 7 bases. The germline V gene encodes CDR1 GTSNPN and CDR2 SVGIG (reference sequence). CDR3 length equals 16 residues. Trimming at V came to 3 bases and at J to 0 bases, leaving 8 bases not matched to a gene. CDR3 coding DNA: TGTGCCTGGAGAGGGGGACAGCTACTAGCCAAAAACATTCAGTACTTC. This encodes CAWRGGQLLAKNIQYF. The complete variable domain, with remaining parts taken from reference TRBV30 and TRBJ2-4, reads SQTIHQWPATLVQPVGSPLSLECTVEGTSNPNLYWYRQAAGRGLQLLFYSVGIGQISSEVPQNLSASRPQDRQFILSSKKLLLSDSGFYLCAWRGGQLLAKNIQYFGAGTRLSVL.

This chain connects TRBV28 to TRBJ1-4; D uncertain. Trimming shortened V by 5 bases and J by 4 bases, and 8 bases separated the two germline ends. The CDR3 has 13 amino acids. The germline V gene encodes CDR1 MDHEN and CDR2 SYDVKM. The CDR3 is CASSPGLNEKLFF. In nucleotides, the CDR3 is TGTGCCAGCAGTCCAGGACTTAATGAAAAACTGTTTTTT.

The chain links TRBV7-2 to TRBJ1-2; 7 positions match TRBD1. Per germline, CDR1 SGHTA and CDR2 FQGNSA. J gave up 4 bases and V 4 bases, and 6 bases lay outside the gene matches. The CDR3 sequence is 14 residues long. In nucleotides, the CDR3 is TGTGCCAGCAGCTACAACAGGGGAGGCTATGGCTACACCTTC. Amino acid sequence: CASSYNRGGYGYTF.

The chain employs TRBV6-6 and TRBJ1-3, with D unresolved. The germline V gene encodes CDR1 MNHNY and CDR2 SVGAGI (reference sequence). The length of the CDR3 is 13 residues. V gave up 6 bases and J gave up 1 base, with 7 bases separating them. DNA for the CDR3: TGTGCCAGCAGCCCTCAATCTGGAAACACCATATATTTT. It specifies CASSPQSGNTIYF.

The rearrangement uses TRBV9 and TRBJ1-3; D gene uncertain. This CDR3 is built from 13 residues. Trimming removed 3 bases at V and 4 bases at J, with 8 bases between. CDR1 is SGDLS and CDR2 is YYNGEE in the germline V gene. The CDR3 loop is CASSDSVGNTIYF. CDR3 DNA sequence: TGTGCCAGCAGCGACTCGGTGGGAAACACCATATATTTT.

The chain is built from TRBV7-2 and TRBJ2-1, with a tentative D call TRBD2 (6 bases). CDR1 and CDR2 from the germline V gene are SGHTA and FQGNSA. The CDR3 extends over 15 amino acids. V lost 4 bases to trimming and J lost 0 bases, with 10 bases between them. Here the CDR3 DNA reads TGTGCCAGCAGCTCCCGACTAGACTCCTACAATGAGCAGTTCTTC. Amino acid sequence: CASSSRLDSYNEQFF.

This rearrangement joins TRBV6-5 to TRBJ2-1, with D unresolved. The CDR3 length is 12 residues. Trimming cost V 5 bases and J 13 bases, with 15 bases left between them. From germline, CDR1 is MNHEY and CDR2 SVGAGI. The CDR3 nucleotides are TGTGCCAGCAGTACCATGAACCAACCTCAGTTCTTC. This gives the protein CASSTMNQPQFF.

The chain recombines TRBV3-1 (or the pseudogene TRBV3-2) with TRBJ2-3; the D gene could be TRBD1 or TRBD2 (5 bases each). Germline values: CDR1 LGHDT, CDR2 YNNKEL (reference sequence). The CDR3 consists of 14 residues. V gave up 4 bases and J gave up 0 bases, with 8 bases separating them. CDR3 nucleotides: TGTGCCAGCAGCCGCAGGGAGAGCACAGATACGCAGTATTTT. Translation gives CASSRRESTDTQYF.

J is TRBJ2-1 and V is TRBV12-3 or TRBV12-4; TRBD2 aligns across 7 bases. The CDR3 has 13 residues. V dropped 8 bases and J dropped 6; count of bases not matched to a gene: 7. The CDR3 DNA reads as TGTGCCAGCGGGAGGGCGAGTGGCAATGAGCAGTTCTTC. Amino acids: CASGRASGNEQFF.

This rearrangement joins TRBV5-1 to TRBJ1-2, with 8 bases identical to TRBD1. Germline V gene lookup returns CDR1 SGHRS and CDR2 YFSETQ. The CDR3 is made up of 20 amino acids. V trimming: 3 bases; J trimming: 0 bases; junction bases outside the gene matches: 19. The CDR3 loop is CASSSNPFPGQVISNYGYTF. As DNA, the CDR3 is TGCGCCAGCAGCTCTAACCCATTTCCGGGACAGGTGATTTCTAACTATGGCTACACCTTC.

This chain links TRBV7-9 with TRBJ2-4; D unclear. The CDR3 runs to 12 residues. Germline V gene data show CDR1 as SEHNR and CDR2 as FQNEAQ (reference sequence). V lost 5 bases to trimming and J lost 6 bases, with 8 bases between them. The CDR3 region is CASSPQINIQYF. The CDR3 coding sequence is TGTGCCAGCAGCCCTCAGATAAACATTCAGTACTTC.

CDR3 in amino acids: CASSLNGARETQYF. DNA of the CDR3: TGTGCCAGCAGCTTAAACGGGGCGAGGGAGACCCAGTACTTC. The chain recombines TRBV7-3 with TRBJ2-5, with D tentatively TRBD1 or TRBD2 (5 bases each). V shed 1 base and J shed 5 bases, with 11 bases lying between them. The germline V gene encodes CDR1 SGHTA and CDR2 FQGTGA. CDR3 length: 14 amino acids.

This clone appeared a single time. This chain uses TRBV30 with TRBJ2-2; D might be TRBD1 or TRBD2, each matching 5 bases. Per germline, CDR1 GTSNPN and CDR2 SVGIG (reference sequence). V was pared by 1 base and J by 2 bases, with 11 bases between. The CDR3 is made up of 15 amino acids. The CDR3 region is CAWSEGRINTGELFF. CDR3 DNA: TGTGCCTGGAGTGAGGGACGGATTAACACCGGGGAGCTGTTTTTT.

The chain joins TRBV9 to TRBJ1-5; tentatively, D is TRBD1 (5 bases). The CDR3 is 14 residues long. The germline V gene has CDR1 SGDLS and CDR2 YYNGEE. Trimming removed 0 bases from V and 4 bases from J, with 8 bases in between. This CDR3 is CASSVGQGNQPQHF. CDR3 in DNA: TGTGCCAGCAGCGTAGGGCAGGGTAATCAGCCCCAGCATTTT. Full variable domain (rest looked up from reference TRBV9 and TRBJ1-5): DSGVTQTPKHLITATGQRVTLRCSPRSGDLSVYWYQQSLDQGLQFLIQYYNGEERAKGNILERFSAQQFPDLHSELNLSSLELGDSALYFCASSVGQGNQPQHFGDGTRLSIL.

The CDR3 reads CASSLLSSESYYEQFF. As DNA, the CDR3 is TGTGCCAGCAGCTTACTGTCTAGCGAGAGTTATTATGAGCAGTTCTTC. The chain is built from TRBV13 and TRBJ2-1; possible D gene TRBD2, 6 bases. The CDR3 has 16 residues. V dropped 2 bases and J dropped 8 bases, with 19 bases sitting between them. CDR1 is PRHDT and CDR2 is FYEKMQ in the germline V gene (reference sequence).

This clone was detected only once. The chain links TRBV5-1 to TRBJ1-2; a possible D gene is TRBD1 (6 bases). Germline CDR1 reads SGHRS; CDR2 reads YFSETQ. The V gene lost 3 bases and the J gene lost 3 bases, with 18 bases spanning the gap. The CDR3 sequence is 16 residues long. The CDR3 DNA follows: TGCGCCAGCAGCTCGGAGGCGGGGGGCGCCGACTATGGCTACACCTTC. The encoded protein is CASSSEAGGADYGYTF. The variable domain in full, with the rest retrieved from reference TRBV5-1 and TRBJ1-2, is KAGVTQTPRYLIKTRGQQVTLSCSPISGHRSVSWYQQTPGQGLQFLFEYFSETQRNKGNFPGRFSGRQFSNSRSEMNVSTLELGDSALYLCASSSEAGGADYGYTFGSGTRLTVV.

The V call is TRBV2, the J call TRBJ1-5; tentatively, D is TRBD1 (6 bases). This CDR3 spans 17 amino acids. Germline CDR1 SNHLY, CDR2 FYNNEI. Deletions cut 6 bases from V and 2 bases from J, with 20 bases between. The CDR3 DNA reads as TGTGCCAGCAGGGAACCACCGACAGGCCTTGGCAATCAGCCCCAGCATTTT. This encodes CASREPPTGLGNQPQHF. Based on the CDR3 plus reference TRBV2 and TRBJ1-5, the full variable domain is EPEVTQTPSHQVTQMGQEVILRCVPISNHLYFYWYRQILGQKVEFLVSFYNNEISEKSEIFDDQFSVERPDGSNFTLKIRSTKLEDSAMYFCASREPPTGLGNQPQHFGDGTRLSIL.

This chain connects TRBV5-4 to TRBJ1-5; 8 bases are shared with TRBD1. The CDR3 runs 15 residues. Germline CDR1 reads SGHNT; CDR2 reads YYREEE (reference sequence). J was trimmed by 6 bases and V by 4 bases; bases with no gene match: 9. CDR3 nucleotides: TGTGCCAGCAGCATCGACAGGGGTAATGGTCAGCCCCAGCATTTT. Protein: CASSIDRGNGQPQHF.

The chain carries TRBV7-6 and TRBJ2-5; the D is unclear. Germline V gene sequence: CDR1 SGHVS, CDR2 FNYEAQ. The ends were cut back, 0 bases at V and 2 bases at J, with 10 bases in the middle. The CDR3 extends over 15 amino acids. Here the CDR3 DNA reads TGTGCCAGCAGCTTAGCATACGGCAGTCAAGAGACCCAGTACTTC. As protein: CASSLAYGSQETQYF.

This chain connects TRBV9 to TRBJ2-2; 16 nucleotides line up with TRBD2. Germline V gene data show CDR1 as SGDLS and CDR2 as YYNGEE. Unmatched junction bases numbered 4, after V lost 2 bases and J lost 3 bases. The CDR3 sequence is 18 residues long. The CDR3 reads CASSVGLAGGPDTGELFF. The CDR3 bases are TGTGCCAGCAGCGTGGGACTAGCGGGGGGGCCGGACACCGGGGAGCTGTTTTTT.

The chain uses TRBV7-2 and TRBJ1-2, with 7 bases matching TRBD1. Germline lookup yields CDR1 SGHTA and CDR2 FQGNSA. The CDR3 totals 15 residues. The trim removed 8 bases at V and 2 bases at J, leaving 11 bases unmatched. In DNA, the CDR3 is TGTGCCAGCCAAAAATACAGGGGATCCAACTATGGCTACACCTTC. As protein: CASQKYRGSNYGYTF. The whole variable domain, filled in from reference TRBV7-2 and TRBJ1-2, reads GAGVSQSPSNKVTEKGKDVELRCDPISGHTALYWYRQSLGQGLEFLIYFQGNSAPDKSGLPSDRFSAERTGGSVSTLTIQRTQQEDSAVYLCASQKYRGSNYGYTFGSGTRLTVV.

The chain joins TRBV9 to TRBJ2-5; no firm D call. Germline CDR1 SGDLS, CDR2 YYNGEE. CDR3 length: 14 residues. Deletions cut 0 bases from V and 5 bases from J, with 11 bases between. In nucleotides, the CDR3 is TGTGCCAGCAGCGTAGATCCTAGTGGGGAGACCCAGTACTTC. This sequence encodes CASSVDPSGETQYF.

This chain links TRBV3-1 (or the pseudogene TRBV3-2) with TRBJ1-2, with no clear D. The germline CDR1 and CDR2 sequences are LGHDT and YNNKEL (reference sequence). This CDR3 contains 15 residues. V dropped 7 bases and J dropped 7 bases, with 22 bases sitting between them. In DNA form, the CDR3 reads TGTGCCAGCAACGATCGGGGAGGGAAAGAGAGTGGCTACACCTTC. Protein product: CASNDRGGKESGYTF.

The genes are TRBV5-1 and TRBJ2-3; 7 nucleotides align to TRBD1. This CDR3 is 14 amino acids long. Germline trimming cut 2 bases from V and 5 bases from J; bases unmatched to any gene: 5. Germline V gene lookup returns CDR1 SGHRS and CDR2 YFSETQ. This CDR3 is CASSLTGVGDTQYF. For the CDR3, the DNA is TGCGCCAGCAGCTTAACAGGGGTAGGAGATACGCAGTATTTT.

The chain uses TRBV12-5 and TRBJ2-3, with 11 bases aligning to TRBD1. The CDR3 runs to 13 residues. Germline assignment: CDR1 LGHNT and CDR2 FRNRAP. With 6 bases clipped from V and 10 bases from J, the junction kept 6 bases outside the gene matches. In DNA, the CDR3 is TGTGCTAGTGGACCTGGGACAGGGGGAGCGCAGTATTTT. It specifies CASGPGTGGAQYF.

Note on this clone: A read error may account for a junction end that differs from germline. J is TRBJ1-1 and V is TRBV7-9; TRBD1 might be the D (5 bases). Germline loops: CDR1 SEHNR, CDR2 FQNEAQ (reference sequence). This CDR3 is 14 amino acids long. The CDR3 sequence: CASRTQGPNTEAFF. Here the CDR3 DNA reads TGTGCCAGCAGAACTCAGGGACCGAACACTGAGGCTTTCTTT.

The chain recombines TRBV6-6 with TRBJ2-2; 9 bases map to TRBD1. V lost 7 bases and J lost 7; bases outside the gene matches: 10. The CDR3 has 15 amino acids. Per the germline V gene, CDR1 is MNHNY and CDR2 is SVGAGI (reference sequence). CDR3 residues: CASKTDRGMGGELFF. The CDR3 bases are TGTGCCAGCAAAACGGACAGGGGAATGGGCGGGGAGCTGTTTTTT.

The rearrangement uses TRBV11-2 and TRBJ2-7, with 8 bases that match TRBD1. Germline V gene sequence: CDR1 SGHAT, CDR2 FQNNGV. The CDR3 is 14 amino acids. Unmatched junction bases numbered 7, after V lost 5 bases and J lost 4 bases. The CDR3 here is CASSVDREAYEQYF. CDR3 DNA sequence: TGTGCCAGCAGCGTGGACAGGGAAGCTTACGAGCAGTACTTC.

The CDR3 DNA reads TGCGCCAGCAGCCCCGGGACCAAAAACATTCAGTACTTC. Translated, it gives CASSPGTKNIQYF. The chain joins TRBV4-3 to TRBJ2-4, with D possibly TRBD2 on 5 matching bases. CDR1 and CDR2 from the germline V gene are LGHNA and YSLEER. The V end lost 4 bases, the J end lost 2 bases, and 6 bases lay between the germline ends. The CDR3 totals 13 residues.

J is TRBJ2-1 and V is TRBV11-2; D is unresolved. This CDR3 contains 13 residues. Trimming left V 5 bases short and J 0 bases short, with 5 bases between. Germline V gives CDR1 SGHAT, CDR2 FQNNGV. For the CDR3, the DNA is TGTGCCAGCAGCATGACCTCCTACAATGAGCAGTTCTTC. Translating it yields CASSMTSYNEQFF.